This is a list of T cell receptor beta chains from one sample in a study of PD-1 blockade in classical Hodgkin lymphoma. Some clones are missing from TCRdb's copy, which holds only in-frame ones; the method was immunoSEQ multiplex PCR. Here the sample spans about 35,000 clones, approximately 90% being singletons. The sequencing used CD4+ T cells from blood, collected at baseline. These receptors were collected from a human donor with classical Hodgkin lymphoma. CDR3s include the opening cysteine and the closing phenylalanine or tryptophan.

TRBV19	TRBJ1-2	CASRSSGSFNYGYTF
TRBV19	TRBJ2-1	CASSSGRTSGYNEQFF
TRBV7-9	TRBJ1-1	CASSPVLLSYTEAFF
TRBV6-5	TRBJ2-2	CASSSNREINTGELFF
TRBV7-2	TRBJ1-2	CASSGGRGYTF
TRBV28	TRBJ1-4	CASSVDRANEKLFF
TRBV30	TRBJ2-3	CAWWPRDSRTDTQYF
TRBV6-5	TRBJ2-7	CASTPPGGDSYEQYF
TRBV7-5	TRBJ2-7	CVRSSTGSSGTSIYEQYF
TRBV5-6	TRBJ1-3	CASSSVGVGNTIYF
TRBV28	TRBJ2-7	CASSLVQGGLYEQYF
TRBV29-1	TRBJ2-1	CSARRSGGNEQFF
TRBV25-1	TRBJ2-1	CASSDATSGRSGEQFF
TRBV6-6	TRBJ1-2	CASSYSEGGYTF
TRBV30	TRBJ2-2	CASDDRGLNTGELFF